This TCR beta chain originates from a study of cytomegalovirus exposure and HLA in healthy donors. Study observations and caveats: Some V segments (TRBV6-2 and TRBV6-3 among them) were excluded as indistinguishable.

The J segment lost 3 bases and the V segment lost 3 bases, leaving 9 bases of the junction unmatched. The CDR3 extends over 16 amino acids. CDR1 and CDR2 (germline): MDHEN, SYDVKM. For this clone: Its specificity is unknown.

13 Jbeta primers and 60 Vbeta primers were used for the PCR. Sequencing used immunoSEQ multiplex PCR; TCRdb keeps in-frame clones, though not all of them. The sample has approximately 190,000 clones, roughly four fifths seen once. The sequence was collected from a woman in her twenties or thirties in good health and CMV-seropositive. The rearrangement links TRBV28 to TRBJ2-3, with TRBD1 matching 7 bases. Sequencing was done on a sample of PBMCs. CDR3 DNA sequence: TGTGCCAGCAGTTTCCGTGTGAACAGGGGAACAGATACGCAGTATTTT. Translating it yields CASSFRVNRGTDTQYF.